The clone carrying this T cell receptor delta chain was found a few times. No antigen is known for it. Extracted RNA was reverse transcribed into cDNA. CDR3 amplicons came from multiplex PCR with pooled V-gene forward and constant-region reverse primers. TCRdb called clones anew from the multiplex PCR reads with CATT. This sample has roughly 56,000 delta-chain clones, with about 14% found just once. This CDR3 has 20 amino acids. Germline V gene sequence: CDR1 TSWWSYY, CDR2 QGS. Between the trimmed V and J ends, which lost 2 bases and 3 bases, there was a span of 28 bases. The record originates from a study of Vδ1+ human thymocytes. Study-wide points: Approximately 20% of thymic delta-chain sequences were Vdelta2, with few Vdelta3, unlike blood Vdelta1+ controls. In the thymus, TRG and TRD repertoires looked highly polyclonal with Gaussian CDR3 lengths. TRG sequences recurred across donors, whereas TRD sequences stayed essentially private.

The sequenced material came from Vdelta1+ gamma-delta thymocytes from the thymus. As to subset: FACS-sorted CD3+ TCRalphabeta- TCRVdelta1+ TCRVdelta2- thymocytes. The sequence derives from a girl under two years old who had congenital heart surgery. The chain uses TRDV1 and TRDJ1; D possibly corresponds to TRDD2 (6 bases). The CDR3 region is CALGEKPSYVCAWESDKLIF. As DNA, the CDR3 is TGTGCTCTTGGGGAAAAACCATCCTACGTGTGTGCCTGGGAATCCGATAAACTCATCTTT.